This TCR beta chain was sequenced in a study of T cell repertoires in cytomegalovirus infection. Germline V gives CDR1 SGHTA, CDR2 FQGTGA. V lost 1 base and J 1 base, leaving 7 bases between the germline ends. The CDR3 consists of 14 residues. Study-wide results and caveats: The study identified carriers of CMV plus the relevant HLA from cumulative public TCR beta family frequency.

As regards this clonotype: Its specificity is not known.

TCRdb re-called the reads through MiXCR, storing one row per CDR3 protein. The sample consists of about 100,000 distinct CDR3 sequences, 23% of them appearing once. The V call is TRBV7-3, the J call TRBJ2-5; the D is unclear. The TCR originated in a human donor in good health (CMV status not recorded). Some clones in this sample may be carry-over from other donors' samples. Sequencing was carried out using CD8+ T cells from PBMCs. The CDR3 spells CASSLRGPQETQYF. DNA of the CDR3: TGTGCCAGCAGCTTAAGAGGTCCCCAAGAGACCCAGTACTTC.